This record concerns one TCR beta chain sequence. The data originate from a study of blood T cells in healthy people across ages. Alongside a J-beta primer mix, a sample-barcoded 5' primer served in a second PCR lasting roughly 7 to 12 cycles. Paired-end reads containing CDR3 totaled no fewer than 2.5 million for each sample. TCRdb processed the 5' RACE reads anew with MiXCR; each CDR3 protein has one entry. The table includes 850,000 to 1,000,000 distinct CDR3 sequences, roughly half detected once. Per the germline V gene, CDR1 is MGHRA and CDR2 is YSYEKL. Trimming cost V 0 bases and J 6 bases, with 9 bases left between them. The CDR3 runs 14 residues. Healthy Caucasian individuals from Russia aged about 6 to 100 served as donors.

Sequenced input: blood. The TCR originated in a woman aged 55-70 years in good health. The genes are TRBV4-1 and TRBJ1-5; D gene unclear. The CDR3 DNA follows: TGCGCCAGCAGCCAAGAAAGGACGAGTCAGCCCCAGCATTTT. It specifies CASSQERTSQPQHF.